Below are 27 T cell receptor beta chains sequenced from a single sample in a study of T cells in Graves' hyperthyroidism and ophthalmopathy. Amplification of TCR beta CDR3 regions was performed using RNA transcripts as template. HTBI primers were employed in a first-round RT-PCR of the TCR CDR3. One entry per CDR3 protein results from TCRdb running MiXCR on the multiplex PCR reads. The sample consists of around 370,000 distinct CDR3 sequences, about 18% of them appearing once. The source material was blood. These receptors all come from a man between 18 and 29 years old with Graves' ophthalmopathy.

This clonotype has a handful of counts. The chain recombines TRBV6-2 or TRBV6-3 with TRBJ1-3, with D unresolved. V lost 0 bases and J lost 1, with 10 bases in between. CDR3 size: 16 residues. The germline CDR1 and CDR2 sequences are MNHEY and SVGEGT. The DNA for the CDR3 is TGTGCCAGCAGTTACTCGATGGCAGTTTCTGGAAACACCATATATTTT. Translation gives CASSYSMAVSGNTIYF.

Many counts were recorded for this clonotype. The rearrangement uses TRBV20-1 and TRBJ2-3; D ambiguous. Trimming took 3 bases from V and 10 from J, leaving 8 bases between them. In germline, CDR1 is DFQATT, CDR2 SNEGSKA (reference sequence). This CDR3 has 10 amino acids. DNA of the CDR3: TGCAGTGCTAGTGGTGGGCCGCAGTATTTT. Translation: CSASGGPQYF.

This clonotype has a handful of counts. The V call is TRBV15, the J call TRBJ2-2; D possibly uses TRBD1 or TRBD2 (5 bases each). CDR1 and CDR2 from the germline V gene are LNHNV and YYDKDF (reference sequence). V lost 7 bases and J 2 bases, leaving 17 bases between the germline ends. The CDR3 has 16 residues. CDR3 DNA: TGTGCCACCAACCCGCGTGTGGGGGATAACACCGGGGAGCTGTTTTTT. Protein sequence: CATNPRVGDNTGELFF. The full variable domain, completed using reference TRBV15 and TRBJ2-2, is DAMVIQNPRYQVTQFGKPVTLSCSQTLNHNVMYWYQQKSSQAPKLLFHYYDKDFNNEADTPDNFQSRRPNTSFCFLDIRSPGLGDTAMYLCATNPRVGDNTGELFFGEGSRLTVL.

This clonotype appeared a few times. The genes are TRBV10-3 and TRBJ2-3; 9 bases map to TRBD2. The CDR3 extends over 19 amino acids. The ends lost 0 bases at V and 0 bases at J; junction bases unmatched: 10. Germline V lookup: CDR1 ENHRY, CDR2 SYGVKD. This chain's CDR3 is CAISESGSGGSSSTDTQYF. The CDR3 DNA is TGTGCCATCAGTGAGTCTGGTAGCGGGGGCTCCTCTAGCACAGATACGCAGTATTTT.

In this sample, this clonotype turned up many times. The chain combines TRBV10-3 with TRBJ2-7, with D possibly matching TRBD2 (5 bases). Between the trimmed V and J ends, which lost 10 bases and 2 bases, there was a span of 15 bases. This CDR3 has 13 amino acids. CDR1 and CDR2 from the germline V gene are ENHRY and SYGVKD. CDR3 in DNA: TGTGCCACCGGGATAGAACTTGCCTACGAGCAGTACTTC. The encoded protein is CATGIELAYEQYF.

This clonotype occurred many times. The chain uses TRBV3-1 and TRBJ1-1; perhaps TRBD1 as D (5 bases). The germline V and J ends were trimmed by 5 bases and 2 bases, with 15 bases remaining between them. The germline CDR1 and CDR2 sequences are LGHDT and YNNKEL (reference sequence). The CDR3 is 15 residues long. Here the CDR3 DNA reads TGTGCCAGCAGCTACGAACCGGGACTTAACACTGAAGCTTTCTTT. Translation: CASSYEPGLNTEAFF.

This clonotype was counted at least ten times. This sequence joins TRBV2 and TRBJ1-5; possible D gene TRBD1, 6 bases. V was trimmed by 6 bases and J by 4 bases, leaving 10 bases between them. The CDR3 covers 13 residues. CDR1 and CDR2 (germline): SNHLY, FYNNEI. CDR3 protein: CASRGGLNQPQHF. As DNA, the CDR3 is TGTGCCAGCAGGGGGGGCCTTAATCAGCCCCAGCATTTT.

This clonotype was seen once. A single base is all that separates this from a far larger clone, so a read error is likely. The chain links TRBV3-1 to TRBJ2-5, with TRBD2 as a possible D gene (6 bases). Trimming shortened V by 8 bases and J by 5 bases, and 12 bases separated the two germline ends. Germline V gene lookup returns CDR1 LGHDT and CDR2 YNNKEL (reference sequence). The CDR3 covers 12 residues. CDR3 sequence: CASGPGGETQYF. The DNA for the CDR3 is TGTGCCAGCGGCCCCGGAGGGGAGACCCAGTACTTC.

The rearrangement uses TRBV12-3 or TRBV12-4 and TRBJ1-1; 8 bases map to TRBD1. The CDR3 runs to 15 residues. The V and J ends lost 5 bases and 5 bases, in that order; junction bases with no gene match: 10. Written as DNA, the CDR3 is TGTGCCAGCAGTCCTTCATGGACAGGGAGGACTGAAGCTTTCTTT. Translating gives CASSPSWTGRTEAFF.

This clonotype appeared many times. This chain connects TRBV6-1 to TRBJ2-7; 13 bases fit TRBD2. Unmatched junction bases numbered 8, after V lost 8 bases and J lost 7 bases. CDR1 MNHNS and CDR2 SASEGT come from the germline V gene. The CDR3 length is 14 residues. In nucleotides, the CDR3 is TGTGCCAGCGGGACTAGCGGGGTATACGGGGAGCAGTACTTC. It encodes CASGTSGVYGEQYF.

The chain employs TRBV5-5 and TRBJ1-1; D is unresolved. This CDR3 is built from 12 residues. The V gene's germline CDR1 is SGHKS and CDR2 YYEKEE (reference sequence). V was shortened by 0 bases and J by 4 bases, with 4 bases between the two germline ends. The CDR3, as DNA: TGTGCCAGCAGCTTGGTCCTCACTGAAGCTTTCTTT. Translation gives CASSLVLTEAFF.

V gene TRBV4-1 combines with J gene TRBJ2-7, with 11 bases fitting TRBD1. CDR3 size: 15 residues. CDR1 is MGHRA, CDR2 YSYEKL, per germline. V trimming: 3 bases; J trimming: 5 bases; junction bases outside the gene matches: 6. The CDR3 DNA reads as TGCGCCAGCAGCCATGGACAGGGGGCGAGGGACGAGCAGTACTTC. Translation gives CASSHGQGARDEQYF.

This clonotype appeared a few times. The chain carries TRBV9 and TRBJ2-7, with 8 nucleotides matching TRBD1. The CDR3 runs 15 residues. Trimming removed 3 bases from V and 2 bases from J; junction bases left unmatched: 7. Germline V lookup: CDR1 SGDLS, CDR2 YYNGEE. The CDR3 protein is CASSAGQAGTYEQYF. In nucleotides, the CDR3 is TGTGCCAGCAGCGCGGGACAGGCTGGGACCTACGAGCAGTACTTC.

The sample holds one count of this clonotype. A read error may be the cause here, since a much bigger clone is one base away. J is TRBJ2-1 and V is TRBV7-6; D possibly corresponds to TRBD1 (6 bases). V was pared by 1 base and J by 8 bases, with 15 bases between. The CDR3 totals 15 residues. Germline V gives CDR1 SGHVS, CDR2 FNYEAQ. CDR3 sequence: CASSLGGLNLDEQFF. In DNA form, the CDR3 reads TGTGCCAGCAGCTTAGGGGGGCTAAACCTCGATGAGCAGTTCTTC.

This clonotype was counted many times. The J gene is TRBJ1-2, the V gene TRBV5-8; tentative D call: TRBD1 (6 bases). There are 15 residues in the CDR3. CDR1 is SGHTS and CDR2 is YDEGEE in the germline V gene. V shed 4 bases and J shed 7 bases, with 20 bases lying between them. The CDR3 here is CASSPAPTGGFGYTF. The CDR3 DNA follows: TGTGCCAGCAGCCCGGCCCCGACAGGCGGGTTTGGCTACACCTTC.

This clonotype was seen repeatedly, ten times or more. The chain employs TRBV5-1 and TRBJ1-5, with TRBD1 matching 8 bases. Trimming cost V 0 bases and J 7 bases; bases outside gene matches: 9. This CDR3 has 16 amino acids. Germline lookup yields CDR1 SGHRS and CDR2 YFSETQ. CDR3 sequence: CASSLAPGGSGQPQHF. The CDR3 nucleotides are TGCGCCAGCAGCTTGGCCCCAGGGGGCTCAGGACAGCCCCAGCATTTT.

This clonotype came up many times. This chain connects TRBV24-1 to TRBJ2-3; the match to TRBD2 covers 10 bases. The length of the CDR3 is 16 residues. Germline V gene sequence: CDR1 KGHDR, CDR2 SFDVKD. Trimming at V came to 3 bases and at J to 9 bases, leaving 11 bases not matched to a gene. This CDR3 reads CATSDLKERGGVTQYF. Here the CDR3 DNA reads TGTGCCACCAGTGATCTCAAGGAGCGGGGGGGCGTGACGCAGTATTTT.

This clonotype has only a few counts. V is TRBV19 and J is TRBJ2-7; D call uncertain. Germline-derived CDR1 and CDR2 are LNHDA and SQIVND (reference sequence). The CDR3 is 13 amino acids. The DNA for the CDR3 is TGTGCTACCCAACCCCGGAGCTCCTACGAGCAGTACTTC. It translates to CATQPRSSYEQYF.

This clonotype came up a few times. This chain connects TRBV20-1 to TRBJ1-5; D is unclear. Trimming took 3 bases from V and 4 from J, leaving 16 bases between them. This CDR3 has 15 residues. From germline, CDR1 is DFQATT and CDR2 SNEGSKA (reference sequence). Here the CDR3 DNA reads TGCAGTGCTAGTGGGGTTGTATTTGGGAATCAGCCCCAGCATTTT. Translated: CSASGVVFGNQPQHF.

This clonotype has only a few counts. The rearrangement uses TRBV5-1 and TRBJ2-1; 11 nucleotides line up with TRBD2. The CDR3 has 16 amino acids. V dropped 1 base and J dropped 4; count of bases not matched to a gene: 4. From germline, CDR1 is SGHRS and CDR2 YFSETQ. The CDR3 bases are TGCGCCAGCAGCTTGAGGGCTAGCGGGGGGTACAATGAGCAGTTCTTC. It specifies CASSLRASGGYNEQFF.

The rearrangement joins TRBV10-3 to TRBJ2-7; a possible D gene is TRBD2 (7 bases). The V gene lost 10 bases and the J gene lost 7 bases, with 26 bases spanning the gap. Germline CDR1 ENHRY, CDR2 SYGVKD. The CDR3 length is 15 residues. Here the CDR3 DNA reads TGTGCCAGCAGAGGCGGGGGCAATTGGGGGGATGAGCAGTACTTC. Protein product: CASRGGGNWGDEQYF.

This clonotype was counted many times. The V call is TRBV7-9, the J call TRBJ1-1; 12 nucleotides line up with TRBD1. The junction had 8 bases not matched to a gene; V was cut back by 4 bases and J by 2 bases. The CDR3 contains 17 residues. CDR1 and CDR2 from the germline V gene are SEHNR and FQNEAQ (reference sequence). The DNA for the CDR3 is TGTGCCAGCAGCTCCTCCCCGGGACAGGGGGCAAACACTGAAGCTTTCTTT. Translating it yields CASSSSPGQGANTEAFF.

Many counts were recorded for this clonotype. The chain combines TRBV12-3 or TRBV12-4 with TRBJ1-2; D uncertain. The V and J ends lost 1 base and 5 bases respectively, with 8 bases between them. The CDR3 contains 13 residues. The CDR3 here is CASSLDSSYGYTF. CDR3 nucleotides: TGTGCCAGCAGTTTAGACAGTTCTTATGGCTACACCTTC.

The rearrangement joins TRBV20-1 to TRBJ2-3; 15 positions agree with TRBD2. The trim removed 5 bases at V and 4 bases at J, leaving 7 bases unmatched. The CDR3 has 16 residues. Germline CDR1 and CDR2: DFQATT and SNEGSKA (reference sequence). The CDR3 bases are TGCAGTGCTCCCGGACTAGCGGGGGGGCCCGCAGATACGCAGTATTTT. Translating gives CSAPGLAGGPADTQYF.

This clonotype was detected a few times. The chain has TRBV6-1 and TRBJ2-1; D not resolved. CDR1 MNHNS and CDR2 SASEGT come from the germline V gene. Between the trimmed V and J ends, which lost 1 base and 3 bases, there was a span of 10 bases. The CDR3 is 15 amino acids. The CDR3 DNA sequence: TGTGCCAGCAGTGAAGGGCAGGCGCTCTACAATGAGCAGTTCTTC. This codes for CASSEGQALYNEQFF.

This clonotype has only a few counts. V and J are TRBV20-1 and TRBJ2-1; 10 bases agree with TRBD2. Trimming at V came to 5 bases and at J to 7 bases, leaving 11 bases not matched to a gene. Germline CDR1 reads DFQATT; CDR2 reads SNEGSKA (reference sequence). The CDR3 has 15 residues. CDR3 sequence reads: CSAVGVAGGGNEQFF. The DNA of the CDR3 is TGCAGTGCTGTGGGGGTAGCGGGGGGAGGGAATGAGCAGTTCTTC.

This clonotype was found a few times. This chain uses TRBV29-1 with TRBJ2-7, with D perhaps TRBD1 (5 bases). With 6 bases removed from V and 7 bases from J, the gap between germline ends came to 16 bases. The CDR3 contains 12 residues. The germline V gene encodes CDR1 SQVTM and CDR2 ANQGSEA. Here the CDR3 reads CSVDTGDSEQYF. As DNA, the CDR3 is TGCAGCGTCGACACAGGAGATTCAGAGCAGTACTTC.